This TCR beta chain was recorded in a study of blood T cell repertoires in COVID-19. For the study at large: The samples span acute and convalescent COVID-19 from the United States, Italy and Spain. T cells, B-cell-depleted T cells, or PBMCs provided the cDNA or gDNA that served as material.

As processed by the authors: Amplification from reference gene primers served as the basis for estimated nucleated cell counts. The repertoire was sequenced with immunoSEQ multiplex PCR; TCRdb's copy has only in-frame clones and lacks some. The V and J calls and clone size are taken from that table; D and trimming were inferred from the DNA. The sample has 120,000 or so clones, around 63% seen once; the top ten hold under 2.5%. The germline CDR1 and CDR2 sequences are LGHNA and YNFKEQ. CDR3 length equals 15 residues. Germline trimming cut 4 bases from V and 3 bases from J; bases unmatched to any gene: 4.

Sequencing was carried out using peripheral blood. The receptor's source is a woman aged 70 to 79 with acute or convalescent COVID-19. The J gene is TRBJ2-1, the V gene TRBV4-2; the match to TRBD2 covers 9 bases. This CDR3 is CASSLGAGGYNEQFF. Written as DNA, the CDR3 is TGTGCCAGCAGCCTCGGAGCGGGAGGCTACAATGAGCAGTTCTTC.